This T cell receptor beta chain appears in the sequencing data of a study of cytomegalovirus exposure and HLA in healthy donors. At the level of the study: As an earlier analysis found, about 200 million T cells yielded approximately 100 million unique TCR beta sequences.

A word on this clone: Its matching antigen is unknown.

Vbeta (60) and Jbeta (13) primers were used in the PCR. Assay used: immunoSEQ multiplex PCR; TCRdb lists only in-frame clones, some missing. Of roughly 130,000 clones listed, about two thirds are singletons. The CDR3 runs to 15 residues. Looked up from germline, CDR1 is SGHNT and CDR2 is YENEEA. V was cut by 5 bases and J by 3 bases, with 17 bases left in between. Findings and caveats of the study: Looking again later, the authors saw that most CMV-associated TCR beta chains seemed HLA-restricted. Among TCR beta chains of equal frequency, HLA-associated ones were more clonally expanded in a later analysis. Judged likely to be a sequencing artifact was a cluster of highly shared sequence variants.

The sequence came from a woman in her sixties in good health and CMV-seropositive. The genes are TRBV11-3 and TRBJ2-7; weak D call: TRBD2 (6 bases). The sample comprised PBMCs. The CDR3: CASSDHLRDFYEQYF. In nucleotides, the CDR3 is TGTGCCAGCAGCGACCATCTCCGGGACTTCTACGAGCAGTACTTC.